Presented here are 4 T cell receptor beta chains from one specimen sequenced in a study of blood T cell repertoires in COVID-19. Repertoires were generated with immunoSEQ multiplex PCR, while TCRdb's copy carries only in-frame clones and drops some. In the table there are some 96,000 clones, 85% of which are singletons. Input material: peripheral blood. Receptors were obtained from a human donor in a cohort sampled during active COVID-19.

The chain uses TRBV19 and TRBJ2-3; no firm D call. The V and J ends lost 1 base and 4 bases respectively, with 9 bases between them. CDR3 length: 14 residues. Germline V CDR1 and CDR2: LNHDA, SQIVND (reference sequence). Here the CDR3 DNA reads TGTGCCAGTAGTATAGGGAGTTTCGCAGATACGCAGTATTTT. Translating it yields CASSIGSFADTQYF.

V usage is TRBV27 and J usage is TRBJ1-5; TRBD1 matches 8 bases. V lost 2 bases to trimming and J lost 6 bases; unmatched junction nucleotides: 9. Germline lookup yields CDR1 MNHEY and CDR2 SMNVEV (reference sequence). This CDR3 contains 16 residues. As DNA, the CDR3 is TGTGCCAGCAGTTTAGTTCCCAGGGGGCCTGGTCAGCCCCAGCATTTT. It encodes CASSLVPRGPGQPQHF.

The V gene is TRBV7-9, the J gene TRBJ2-2, with 7 bases fitting TRBD2. The germline gives CDR1 SEHNR, CDR2 FQNEAQ (reference sequence). The CDR3 length is 15 residues. With V trimmed by 5 bases and J by 1 base, 4 bases remained unmatched. CDR3 nucleotides: TGTGCCAGCAGCCTGCCGGGGGGGAACACCGGGGAGCTGTTTTTT. It translates to CASSLPGGNTGELFF.

This clone was seen a few times. This chain connects TRBV18 to TRBJ1-5, with 10 bases that match TRBD1. The V gene end was trimmed by 6 bases and the J gene end by 8 bases; junction bases not matched to a gene: 10. The CDR3 length is 15 residues. Germline V gene lookup returns CDR1 KGHSH and CDR2 LQKENI. The CDR3 loop is CASSRDRGSNEPQHF. CDR3 nucleotides: TGTGCCAGCTCTCGGGACAGGGGAAGTAATGAGCCCCAGCATTTT.